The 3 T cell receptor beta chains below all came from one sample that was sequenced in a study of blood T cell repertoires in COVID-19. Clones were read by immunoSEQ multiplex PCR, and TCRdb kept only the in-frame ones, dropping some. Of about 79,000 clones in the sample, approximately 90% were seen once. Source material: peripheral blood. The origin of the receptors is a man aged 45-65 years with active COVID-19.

As DNA, the CDR3 is TGCAGCGTCCCTGGACTAGCCGGGACCGCGGGGACCCAGTACTTC. Translating gives CSVPGLAGTAGTQYF. The chain recombines TRBV29-1 with TRBJ2-5; 8 nucleotides match TRBD2. The J segment lost 7 bases and the V segment lost 6 bases, leaving 16 bases of the junction unmatched. Germline CDR1 and CDR2: SQVTM and ANQGSEA. The CDR3 extends over 15 amino acids.

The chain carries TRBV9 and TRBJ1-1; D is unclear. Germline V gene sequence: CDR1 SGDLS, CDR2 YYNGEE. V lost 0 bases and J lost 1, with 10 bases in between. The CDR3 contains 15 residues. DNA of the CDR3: TGTGCCAGCAGCGTAGACAGCTTTGCGAACACTGAAGCTTTCTTT. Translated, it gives CASSVDSFANTEAFF.

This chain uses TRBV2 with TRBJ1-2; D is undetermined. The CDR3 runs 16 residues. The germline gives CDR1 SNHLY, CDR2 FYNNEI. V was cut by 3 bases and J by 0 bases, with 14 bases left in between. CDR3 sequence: CASSDWVATTNYGYTF. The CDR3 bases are TGTGCCAGCAGTGATTGGGTAGCCACAACTAACTATGGCTACACCTTC.